A single sample is the source of the 3 T cell receptor beta chains below, sequenced in a study of Ad26.COV2.S vaccination and SARS-CoV-2 variants. Sequencing used immunoSEQ multiplex PCR; TCRdb keeps in-frame clones, though not all of them. The sample has roughly 320,000 clones; approximately 86% are singletons. Treatment reported: around 19 received Ad26.COV2.S at low or high dose, single or two shots; five or six received placebo; per-sample allocation not given. After the first vaccine or placebo injection, samples were drawn on day 63. Material: peripheral blood, obtained in a trial of Ad26.COV2.S vaccine versus placebo. The receptors shown here come from a person between 18 and 60 years old who received the Ad26.COV2.S COVID-19 vaccine or a placebo.

The chain is built from TRBV10-1 and TRBJ2-7; maybe TRBD1 (5 bases). The CDR3 is 14 residues long. CDR1 WNHNN and CDR2 SYGVQD come from the germline V gene (reference sequence). V lost 3 bases and J 3 bases, leaving 12 bases between the germline ends. The chain's CDR3 is CASSERQSNYEQYF. DNA of the CDR3: TGCGCCAGCAGTGAACGACAGTCCAACTACGAGCAGTACTTC.

This chain uses TRBV6-5 with TRBJ2-1, with D perhaps being TRBD1 or TRBD2 (6 bases each). V dropped 0 bases and J dropped 7 bases, with 10 bases sitting between them. Germline CDR1 is MNHEY and CDR2 is SVGAGI. This CDR3 has 14 amino acids. CDR3 sequence reads: CASSYSGGRNEQFF. The CDR3 DNA follows: TGTGCCAGCAGTTACTCGGGGGGCCGAAATGAGCAGTTCTTC.

This chain uses TRBV29-1 with TRBJ2-2; D might be TRBD2 (6 bases). Germline-derived CDR1 and CDR2 are SQVTM and ANQGSEA. The CDR3 is made up of 14 amino acids. Between the trimmed V and J ends, which lost 4 bases and 1 base, there was a span of 10 bases. The chain's CDR3 is CSVVPRGNTGELFF. The CDR3 bases are TGCAGCGTTGTTCCGCGGGGGAACACCGGGGAGCTGTTTTTT.